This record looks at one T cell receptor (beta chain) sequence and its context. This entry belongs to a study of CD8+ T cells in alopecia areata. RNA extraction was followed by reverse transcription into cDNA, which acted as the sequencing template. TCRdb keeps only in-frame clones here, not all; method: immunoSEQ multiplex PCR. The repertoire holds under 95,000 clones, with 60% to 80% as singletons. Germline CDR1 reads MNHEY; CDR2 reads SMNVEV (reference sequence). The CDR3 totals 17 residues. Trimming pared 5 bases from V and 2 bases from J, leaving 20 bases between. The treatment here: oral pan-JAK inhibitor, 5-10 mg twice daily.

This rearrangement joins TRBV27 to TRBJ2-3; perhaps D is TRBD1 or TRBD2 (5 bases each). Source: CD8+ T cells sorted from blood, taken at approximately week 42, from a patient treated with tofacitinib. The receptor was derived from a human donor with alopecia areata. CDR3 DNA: TGTGCCAGCAGTCCTTCGCGAGCAGGGACCTACACAGATACGCAGTATTTT. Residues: CASSPSRAGTYTDTQYF.